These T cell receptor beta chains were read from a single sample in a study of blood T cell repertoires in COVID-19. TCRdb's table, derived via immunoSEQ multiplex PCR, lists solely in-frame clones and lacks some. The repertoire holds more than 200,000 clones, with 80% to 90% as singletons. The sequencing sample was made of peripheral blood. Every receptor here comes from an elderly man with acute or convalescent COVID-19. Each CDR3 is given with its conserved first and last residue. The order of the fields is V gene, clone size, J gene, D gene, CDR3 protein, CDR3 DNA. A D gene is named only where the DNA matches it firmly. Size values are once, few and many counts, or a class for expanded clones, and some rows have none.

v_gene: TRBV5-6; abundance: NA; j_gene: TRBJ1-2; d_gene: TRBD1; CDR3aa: CASSPGQGVDYGYTF; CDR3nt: TGTGCCAGCAGCCCTGGACAGGGGGTGGACTATGGCTACACCTTC
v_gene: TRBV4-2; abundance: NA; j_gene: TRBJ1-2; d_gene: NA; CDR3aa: CASSQVQQALNYGYTF; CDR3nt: TGTGCCAGCAGCCAAGTTCAACAGGCGCTGAACTATGGCTACACCTTC
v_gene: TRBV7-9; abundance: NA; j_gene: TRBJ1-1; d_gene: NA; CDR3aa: CASSRHGTEAFF; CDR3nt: TGTGCCAGCAGCCGACATGGCACTGAAGCTTTCTTT
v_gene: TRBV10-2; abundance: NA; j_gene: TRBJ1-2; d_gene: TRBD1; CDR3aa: CASSADRVLNTF; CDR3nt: TGCGCCAGCAGTGCGGACAGGGTTCTCAACACCTTC
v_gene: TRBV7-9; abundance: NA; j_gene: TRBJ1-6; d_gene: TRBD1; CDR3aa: CASSTGTVNSPLHF; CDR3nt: TGTGCCAGCAGCACGGGGACAGTTAATTCACCCCTCCACTTT
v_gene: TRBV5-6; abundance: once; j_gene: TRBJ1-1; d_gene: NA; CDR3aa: CASSFRGTEAFF; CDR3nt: TGTGCCAGCAGCTTCAGGGGCACTGAAGCTTTCTTT
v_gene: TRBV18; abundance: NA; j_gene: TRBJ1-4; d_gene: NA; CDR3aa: CASSPSDRPPNEKLFF; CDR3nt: TGTGCCAGCTCACCATCCGACAGACCGCCTAATGAAAAACTGTTTTTT
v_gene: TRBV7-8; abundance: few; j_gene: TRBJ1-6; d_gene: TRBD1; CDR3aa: CASSPDRGNSPLHF; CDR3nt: TGTGCCAGCAGCCCGGACAGGGGAAATTCACCCCTCCACTTT
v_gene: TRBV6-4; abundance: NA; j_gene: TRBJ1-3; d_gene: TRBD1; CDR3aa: CASSGGTERSSGNTIYF; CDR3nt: TGTGCCAGCAGTGGAGGGACAGAGCGGTCCTCTGGAAACACCATATATTTT
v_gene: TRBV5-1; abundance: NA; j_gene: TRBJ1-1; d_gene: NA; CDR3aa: CASSLAGGNTEAFF; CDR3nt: TGCGCCAGCAGCTTGGCCGGGGGTAACACTGAAGCTTTCTTT
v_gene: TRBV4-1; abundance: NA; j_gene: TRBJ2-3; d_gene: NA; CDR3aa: CASSQDPYVSTDTQYF; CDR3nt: TGCGCCAGCAGCCAAGATCCCTACGTTAGCACAGATACGCAGTATTTT
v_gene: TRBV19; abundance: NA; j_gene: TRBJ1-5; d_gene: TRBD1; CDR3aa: CASSITGTGSLGNQPQHF; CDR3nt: TGTGCCAGTAGTATAACCGGGACAGGTAGTTTGGGCAATCAGCCCCAGCATTTT
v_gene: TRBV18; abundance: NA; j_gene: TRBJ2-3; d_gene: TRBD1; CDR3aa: CASSQQGAADTQYF; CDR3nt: TGTGCCAGCTCACAGCAGGGGGCGGCAGATACGCAGTATTTT
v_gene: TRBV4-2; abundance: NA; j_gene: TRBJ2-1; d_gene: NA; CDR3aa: CASSQETSRSSYNEQFF; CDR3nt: TGTGCCAGCAGCCAAGAAACGAGTCGTAGCTCCTACAATGAGCAGTTCTTC
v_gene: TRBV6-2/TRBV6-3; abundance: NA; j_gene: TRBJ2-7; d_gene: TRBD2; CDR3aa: CASSYGLAGGTSYEQYF; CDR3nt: TGTGCCAGCAGTTACGGGTTAGCGGGAGGTACCTCCTACGAGCAGTACTTC
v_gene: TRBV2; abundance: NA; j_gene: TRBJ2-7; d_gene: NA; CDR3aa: CARDPLWSSYEQYF; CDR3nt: TGTGCCAGAGACCCACTATGGAGCTCCTACGAGCAGTACTTC
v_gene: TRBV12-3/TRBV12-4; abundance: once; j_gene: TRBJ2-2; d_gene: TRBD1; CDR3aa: CASRIGGVGELFF; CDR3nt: TGTGCCAGCAGGATAGGGGGCGTCGGGGAGCTGTTTTTT
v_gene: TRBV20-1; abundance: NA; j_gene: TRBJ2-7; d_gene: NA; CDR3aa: CSASWSSYEQYF; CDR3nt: TGCAGTGCTAGTTGGTCTAGCTACGAGCAGTACTTC
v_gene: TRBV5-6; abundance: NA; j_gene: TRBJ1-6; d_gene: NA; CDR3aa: CASSADRDSPLHF; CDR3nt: TGTGCCAGCAGCGCCGACAGAGATTCACCCCTCCACTTT
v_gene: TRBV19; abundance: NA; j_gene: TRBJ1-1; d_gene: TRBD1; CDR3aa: CASRPGTDLNTEAFF; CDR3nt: TGTGCCAGTAGACCCGGGACAGATCTTAACACTGAAGCTTTCTTT
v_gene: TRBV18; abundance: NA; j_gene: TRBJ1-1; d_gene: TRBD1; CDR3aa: CASSPNTGGRTEAFF; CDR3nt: TGTGCCAGCTCACCAAATACAGGGGGCAGGACTGAAGCTTTCTTT
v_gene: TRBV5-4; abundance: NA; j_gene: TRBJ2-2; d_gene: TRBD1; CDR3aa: CASSAETGTGELFF; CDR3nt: TGTGCCAGCAGCGCCGAGACAGGGACCGGGGAGCTGTTTTTT
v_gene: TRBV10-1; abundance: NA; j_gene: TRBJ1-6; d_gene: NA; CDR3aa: CASRQGYYNSPLHF; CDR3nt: TGCGCCAGCAGGCAGGGATATTATAATTCACCCCTCCACTTT
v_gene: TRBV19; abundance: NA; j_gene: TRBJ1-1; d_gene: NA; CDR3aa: CASSMRQPNTEAFF; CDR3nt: TGTGCCAGTAGTATGCGGCAGCCGAACACTGAAGCTTTCTTT
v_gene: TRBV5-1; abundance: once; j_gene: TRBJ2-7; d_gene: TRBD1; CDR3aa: CASSLRQGAMYEQYF; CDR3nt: TGCGCCAGCAGCTTACGGCAGGGGGCAATGTACGAGCAGTACTTC
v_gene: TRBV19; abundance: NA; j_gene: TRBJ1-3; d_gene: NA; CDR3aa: CASSINAGTGNTIYF; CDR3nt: TGTGCCAGTAGTATAAATGCAGGGACTGGAAACACCATATATTTT
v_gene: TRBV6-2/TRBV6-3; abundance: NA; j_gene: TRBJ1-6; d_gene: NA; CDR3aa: CASSWGGPNSPLHF; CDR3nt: TGTGCCAGCAGTTGGGGAGGACCAAATTCACCCCTCCACTTT
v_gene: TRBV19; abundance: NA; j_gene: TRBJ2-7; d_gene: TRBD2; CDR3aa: CASSSPGLAASYEQYF; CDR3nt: TGTGCCAGTAGTTCGCCTGGACTAGCGGCATCCTACGAGCAGTACTTC
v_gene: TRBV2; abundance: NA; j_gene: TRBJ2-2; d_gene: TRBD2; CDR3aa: CASWGGRAGELFF; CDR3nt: TGTGCCAGCTGGGGGGGGAGGGCCGGGGAGCTGTTTTTT
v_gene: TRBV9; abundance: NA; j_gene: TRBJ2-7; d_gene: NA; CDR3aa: CASSQGLISSYEQYF; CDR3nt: TGTGCCAGCAGCCAAGGACTGATCAGCTCCTACGAGCAGTACTTC
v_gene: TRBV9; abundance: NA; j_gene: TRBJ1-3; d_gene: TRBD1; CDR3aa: CASSDRDRGSRGNTIYF; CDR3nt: TGTGCCAGCAGCGACCGGGACAGGGGTTCAAGGGGAAACACCATATATTTT
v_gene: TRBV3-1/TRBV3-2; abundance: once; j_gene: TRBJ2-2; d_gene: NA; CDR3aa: CASSQEPLSTTGELFF; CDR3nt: TGTGCCAGCAGCCAAGAGCCTCTAAGTACGACCGGGGAGCTGTTTTTT
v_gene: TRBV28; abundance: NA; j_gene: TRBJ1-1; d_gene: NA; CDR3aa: CASSLGRVNTEAFF; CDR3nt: TGTGCCAGCAGTTTAGGCAGGGTGAACACTGAAGCTTTCTTT
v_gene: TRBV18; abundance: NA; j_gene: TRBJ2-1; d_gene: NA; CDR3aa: CASSPQYGSSYNEQFF; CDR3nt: TGTGCCAGCTCACCACAGTACGGGAGCTCCTACAATGAGCAGTTCTTC
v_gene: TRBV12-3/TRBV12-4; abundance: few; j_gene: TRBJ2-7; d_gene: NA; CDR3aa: CASSLGGGGEQYF; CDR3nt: TGTGCCAGCAGTTTGGGCGGGGGCGGCGAGCAGTACTTC
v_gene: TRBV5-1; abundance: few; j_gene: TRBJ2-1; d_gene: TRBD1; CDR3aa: CASSWTGGEQFF; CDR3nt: TGCGCCAGCAGCTGGACAGGGGGTGAGCAGTTCTTC
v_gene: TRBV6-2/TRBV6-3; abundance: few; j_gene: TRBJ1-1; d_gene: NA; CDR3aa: CASSYSKAGVGNTEAFF; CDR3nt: TGTGCCAGCAGTTACTCGAAAGCAGGGGTGGGTAACACTGAAGCTTTCTTT
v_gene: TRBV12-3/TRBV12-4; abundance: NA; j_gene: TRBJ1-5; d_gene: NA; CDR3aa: CASSPLPQGPQHF; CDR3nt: TGTGCCAGCAGTCCATTACCCCAGGGGCCCCAGCATTTT
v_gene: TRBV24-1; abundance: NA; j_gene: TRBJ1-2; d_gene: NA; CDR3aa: CATSDGGSSYGYTF; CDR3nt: TGTGCCACCAGTGATGGGGGCTCAAGCTATGGCTACACCTTC
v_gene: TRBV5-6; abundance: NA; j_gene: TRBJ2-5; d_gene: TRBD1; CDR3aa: CASSWTGGETQYF; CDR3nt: TGTGCCAGCAGCTGGACAGGGGGCGAGACCCAGTACTTC
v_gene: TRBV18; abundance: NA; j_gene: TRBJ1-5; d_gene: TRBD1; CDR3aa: CASSLQGAGNQPQHF; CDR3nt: TGTGCCAGCTCACTACAGGGGGCGGGCAATCAGCCCCAGCATTTT
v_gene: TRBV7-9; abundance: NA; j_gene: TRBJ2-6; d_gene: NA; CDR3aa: CASSLLGGAGANVLTF; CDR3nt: TGTGCCAGCAGCTTACTAGGGGGGGCTGGGGCCAACGTCCTGACTTTC
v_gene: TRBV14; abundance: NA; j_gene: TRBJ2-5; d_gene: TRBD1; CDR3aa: CASSQRRGQGVRYQETQYF; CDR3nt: TGTGCCAGCAGCCAAAGAAGAGGACAGGGCGTGAGGTACCAAGAGACCCAGTACTTC
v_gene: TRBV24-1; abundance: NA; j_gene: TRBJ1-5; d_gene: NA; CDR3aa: CATSDSRAQPQHF; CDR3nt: TGTGCCACCAGTGATAGCAGGGCTCAGCCCCAGCATTTT
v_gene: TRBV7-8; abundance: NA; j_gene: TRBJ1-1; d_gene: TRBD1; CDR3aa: CASSLGQGDTEAFF; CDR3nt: TGTGCCAGCAGCTTAGGCCAGGGGGACACTGAAGCTTTCTTT
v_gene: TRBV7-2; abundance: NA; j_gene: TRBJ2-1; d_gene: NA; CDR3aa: CASSLGAGVYNEQFF; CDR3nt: TGTGCCAGCAGCTTAGGGGCAGGGGTATACAATGAGCAGTTCTTC
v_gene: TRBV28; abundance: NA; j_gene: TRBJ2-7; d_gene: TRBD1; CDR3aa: CASSSPGQGSYEQYF; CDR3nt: TGTGCCAGCAGCTCACCGGGACAGGGATCCTACGAGCAGTACTTC
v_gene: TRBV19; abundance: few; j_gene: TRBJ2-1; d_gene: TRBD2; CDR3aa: CASSPTSKDEQFF; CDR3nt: TGTGCCAGTAGTCCGACTAGCAAAGATGAGCAGTTCTTC